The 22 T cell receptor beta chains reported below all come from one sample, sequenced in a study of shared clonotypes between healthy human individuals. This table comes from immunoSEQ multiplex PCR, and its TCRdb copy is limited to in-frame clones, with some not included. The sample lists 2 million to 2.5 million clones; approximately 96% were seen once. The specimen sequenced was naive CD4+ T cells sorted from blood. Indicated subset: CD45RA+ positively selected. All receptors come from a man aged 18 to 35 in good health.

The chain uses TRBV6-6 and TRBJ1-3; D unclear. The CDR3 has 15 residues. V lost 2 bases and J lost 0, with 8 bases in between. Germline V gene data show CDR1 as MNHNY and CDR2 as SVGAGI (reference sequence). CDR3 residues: CASSYGQRSGNTIYF. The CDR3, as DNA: TGTGCCAGCAGTTACGGCCAACGCTCTGGAAACACCATATATTTT.

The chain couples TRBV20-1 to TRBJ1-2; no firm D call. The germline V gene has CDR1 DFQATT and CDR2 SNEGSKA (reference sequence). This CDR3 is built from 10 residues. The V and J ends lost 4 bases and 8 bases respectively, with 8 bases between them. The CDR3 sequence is CSAILGGYTF. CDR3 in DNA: TGCAGTGCTATTCTGGGGGGCTACACCTTC.

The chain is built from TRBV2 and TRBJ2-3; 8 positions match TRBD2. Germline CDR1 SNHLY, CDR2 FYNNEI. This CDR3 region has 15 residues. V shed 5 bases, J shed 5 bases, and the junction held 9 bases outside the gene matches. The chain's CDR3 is CASSYGGALGDTQYF. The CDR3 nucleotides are TGTGCCAGCAGTTACGGGGGGGCCTTGGGAGATACGCAGTATTTT.

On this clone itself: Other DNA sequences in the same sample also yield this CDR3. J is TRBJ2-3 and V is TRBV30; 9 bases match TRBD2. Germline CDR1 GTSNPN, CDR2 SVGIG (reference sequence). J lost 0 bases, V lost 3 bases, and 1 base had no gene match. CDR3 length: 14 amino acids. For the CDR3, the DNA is TGTGCCTGGAGACTAGCGGGTAGCACAGATACGCAGTATTTT. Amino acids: CAWRLAGSTDTQYF. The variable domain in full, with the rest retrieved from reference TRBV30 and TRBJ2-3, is SQTIHQWPATLVQPVGSPLSLECTVEGTSNPNLYWYRQAAGRGLQLLFYSVGIGQISSEVPQNLSASRPQDRQFILSSKKLLLSDSGFYLCAWRLAGSTDTQYFGPGTRLTVL.

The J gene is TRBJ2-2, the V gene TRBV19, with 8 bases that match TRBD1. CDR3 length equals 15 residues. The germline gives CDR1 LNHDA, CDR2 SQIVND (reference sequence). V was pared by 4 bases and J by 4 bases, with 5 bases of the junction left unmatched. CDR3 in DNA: TGTGCCAGTAGTAGGGGACAGGTATCCACCGGGGAGCTGTTTTTT. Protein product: CASSRGQVSTGELFF.

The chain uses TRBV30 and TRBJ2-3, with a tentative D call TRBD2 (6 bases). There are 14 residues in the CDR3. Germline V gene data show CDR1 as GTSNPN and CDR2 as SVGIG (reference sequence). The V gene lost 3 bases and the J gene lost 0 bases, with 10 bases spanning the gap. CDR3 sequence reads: CAWRGGSSTDTQYF. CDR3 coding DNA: TGTGCCTGGAGGGGGGGTTCTAGCACAGATACGCAGTATTTT.

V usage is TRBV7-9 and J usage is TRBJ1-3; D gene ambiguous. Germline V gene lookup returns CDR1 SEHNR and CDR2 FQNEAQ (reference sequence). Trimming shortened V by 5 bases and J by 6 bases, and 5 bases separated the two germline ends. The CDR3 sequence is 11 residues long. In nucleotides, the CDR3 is TGTGCCAGCAGCGGTGCAAACACCATATATTTT. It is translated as CASSGANTIYF.

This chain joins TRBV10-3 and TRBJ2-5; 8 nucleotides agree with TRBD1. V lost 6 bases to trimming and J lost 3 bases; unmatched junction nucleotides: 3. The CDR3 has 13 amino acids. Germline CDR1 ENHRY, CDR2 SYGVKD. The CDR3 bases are TGTGCCATCAGACCGACAGGGGAAGAGACCCAGTACTTC. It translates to CAIRPTGEETQYF.

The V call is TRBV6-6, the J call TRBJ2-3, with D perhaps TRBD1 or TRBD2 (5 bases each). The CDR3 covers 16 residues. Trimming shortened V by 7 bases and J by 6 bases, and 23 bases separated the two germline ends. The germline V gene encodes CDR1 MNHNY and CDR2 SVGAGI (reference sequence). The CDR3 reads CASTGGRGLAADTQYF. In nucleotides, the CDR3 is TGTGCCAGCACCGGAGGAAGGGGCCTGGCAGCGGATACGCAGTATTTT.

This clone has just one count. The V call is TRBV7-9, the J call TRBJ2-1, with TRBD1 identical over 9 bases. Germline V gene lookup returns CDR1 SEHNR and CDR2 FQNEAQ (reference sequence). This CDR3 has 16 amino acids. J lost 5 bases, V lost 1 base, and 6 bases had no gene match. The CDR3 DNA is TGTGCCAGCAGCTTAGGTTCGGGACAGGGTAACAATGAGCAGTTCTTC. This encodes CASSLGSGQGNNEQFF.

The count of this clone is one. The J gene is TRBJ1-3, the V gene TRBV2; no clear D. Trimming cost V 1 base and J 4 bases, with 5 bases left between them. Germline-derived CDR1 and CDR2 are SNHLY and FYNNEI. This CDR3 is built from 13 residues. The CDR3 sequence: CASSEEWGNTIYF. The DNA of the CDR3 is TGTGCCAGCAGTGAAGAATGGGGAAACACCATATATTTT.

CDR3 coding DNA: TGTGCCAGCACCTCTCAGAGGGGGTACACTGAAGCTTTCTTT. It codes for CASTSQRGYTEAFF. This chain links TRBV7-2 with TRBJ1-1; D may be TRBD1 (6 bases). V dropped 7 bases and J dropped 3 bases, with 15 bases sitting between them. CDR1 is SGHTA, CDR2 FQGNSA, per germline. The CDR3 is 14 residues long.

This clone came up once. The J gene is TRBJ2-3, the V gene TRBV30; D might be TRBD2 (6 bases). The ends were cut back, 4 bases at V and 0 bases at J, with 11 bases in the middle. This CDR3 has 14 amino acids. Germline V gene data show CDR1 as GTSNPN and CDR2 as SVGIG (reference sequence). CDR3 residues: CAWTPGLSTDTQYF. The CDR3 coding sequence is TGTGCCTGGACCCCGGGACTTAGCACAGATACGCAGTATTTT.

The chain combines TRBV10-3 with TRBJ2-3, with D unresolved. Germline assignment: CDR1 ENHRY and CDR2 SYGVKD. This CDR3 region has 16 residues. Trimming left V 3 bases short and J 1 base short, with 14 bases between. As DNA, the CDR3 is TGTGCCATCAGTGATTTGGTGTCTGGGGGCACAGATACGCAGTATTTT. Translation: CAISDLVSGGTDTQYF.

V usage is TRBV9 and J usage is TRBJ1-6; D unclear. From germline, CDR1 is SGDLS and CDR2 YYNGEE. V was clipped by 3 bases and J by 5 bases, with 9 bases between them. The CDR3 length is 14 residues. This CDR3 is CASSGRVDNSPLHF. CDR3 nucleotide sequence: TGTGCCAGCAGCGGCCGGGTCGATAATTCACCCCTCCACTTT.

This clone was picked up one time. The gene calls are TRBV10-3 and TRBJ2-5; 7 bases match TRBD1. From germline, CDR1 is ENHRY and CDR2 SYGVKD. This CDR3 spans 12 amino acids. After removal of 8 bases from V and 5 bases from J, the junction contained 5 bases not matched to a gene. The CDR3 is CAIGQASETQYF. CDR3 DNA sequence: TGTGCCATCGGACAGGCTAGCGAGACCCAGTACTTC.

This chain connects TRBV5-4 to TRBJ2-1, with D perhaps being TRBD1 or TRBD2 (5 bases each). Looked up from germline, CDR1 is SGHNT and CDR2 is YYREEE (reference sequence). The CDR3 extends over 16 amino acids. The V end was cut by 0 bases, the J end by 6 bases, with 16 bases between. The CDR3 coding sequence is TGTGCCAGCAGCTTGGAGGCTCTGATTGGGGGCAATGAGCAGTTCTTC. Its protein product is CASSLEALIGGNEQFF.

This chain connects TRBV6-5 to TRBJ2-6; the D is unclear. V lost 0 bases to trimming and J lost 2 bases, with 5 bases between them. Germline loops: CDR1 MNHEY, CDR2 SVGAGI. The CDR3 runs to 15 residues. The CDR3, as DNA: TGTGCCAGCAGTTACTCCGAAACTGGGGCCAACGTCCTGACTTTC. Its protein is CASSYSETGANVLTF.

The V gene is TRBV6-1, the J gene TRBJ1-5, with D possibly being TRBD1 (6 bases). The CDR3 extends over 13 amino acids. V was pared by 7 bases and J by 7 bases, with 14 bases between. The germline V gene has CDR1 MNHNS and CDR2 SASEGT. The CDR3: CASTRGDGQPQHF. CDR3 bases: TGTGCCAGCACCAGGGGTGATGGGCAGCCCCAGCATTTT.

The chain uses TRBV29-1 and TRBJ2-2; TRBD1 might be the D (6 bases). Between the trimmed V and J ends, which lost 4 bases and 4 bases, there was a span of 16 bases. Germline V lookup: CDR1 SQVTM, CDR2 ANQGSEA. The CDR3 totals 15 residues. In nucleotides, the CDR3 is TGCAGCGTTGTTAGGGGGTCCTACGGCACCGGGGAGCTGTTTTTT. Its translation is CSVVRGSYGTGELFF.

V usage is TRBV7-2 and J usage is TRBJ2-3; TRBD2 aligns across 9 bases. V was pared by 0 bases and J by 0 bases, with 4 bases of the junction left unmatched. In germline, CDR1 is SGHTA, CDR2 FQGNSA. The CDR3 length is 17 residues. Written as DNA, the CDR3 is TGTGCCAGCAGCTTAGCCCCTAGCGGGATCAGCACAGATACGCAGTATTTT. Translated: CASSLAPSGISTDTQYF.

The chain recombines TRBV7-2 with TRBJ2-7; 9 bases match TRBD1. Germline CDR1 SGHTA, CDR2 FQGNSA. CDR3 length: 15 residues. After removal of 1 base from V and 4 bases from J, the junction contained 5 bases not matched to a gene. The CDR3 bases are TGTGCCAGCAGCTTAGATGGACAGGGGACTTACGAGCAGTACTTC. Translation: CASSLDGQGTYEQYF.